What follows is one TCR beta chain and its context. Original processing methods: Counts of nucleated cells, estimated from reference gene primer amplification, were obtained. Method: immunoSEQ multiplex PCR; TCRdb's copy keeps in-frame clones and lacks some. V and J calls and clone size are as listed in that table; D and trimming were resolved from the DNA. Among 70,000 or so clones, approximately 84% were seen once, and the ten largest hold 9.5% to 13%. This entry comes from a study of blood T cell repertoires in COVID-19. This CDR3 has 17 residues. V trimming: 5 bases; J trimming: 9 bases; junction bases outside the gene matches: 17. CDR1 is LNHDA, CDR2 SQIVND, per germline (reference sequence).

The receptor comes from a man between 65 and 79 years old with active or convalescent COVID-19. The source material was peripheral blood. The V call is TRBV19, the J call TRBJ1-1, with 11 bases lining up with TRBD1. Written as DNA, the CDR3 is TGTGCCAGTAGTCCCCTGGACAGGGGGCGCGGGGGAAGAAAAGCTTTCTTT. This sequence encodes CASSPLDRGRGGRKAFF.